This T cell receptor (beta chain) is drawn from a study of cytotoxic CD8 clonotypes in ibrutinib-treated CLL. Study information: Among patients, around 25 responded partially and 2 completely; 14 then stayed remitted and 12 progressed after median around 73 months. The sample average was about 270,000 productive templates and roughly 94,000 productive rearrangements.

Investigators sought sequencing depths of between 1 in 200,000 and 1 in 1 million T cells. The table came from immunoSEQ multiplex PCR; TCRdb's copy has only in-frame clones and leaves some out. Altogether 200,000 to 250,000 clones are present, roughly three quarters being singletons, with the ten largest covering more than 4.5%. In regard to this clone: Mismatch with germline at one junction end may stem from a read error.

The germline gives CDR1 LNHDA, CDR2 SQIVND (reference sequence). The CDR3 is made up of 13 amino acids. The source was PBMCs, collected after 12 months of ibrutinib treatment. The rearrangement links TRBV19 to TRBJ2-7; 8 nucleotides align to TRBD1. This TCR was recovered from a human donor with chronic lymphocytic leukemia. Here the CDR3 reads CASSIDRGYGQYF. The CDR3 region has the DNA TGTGCCAGTAGTATTGACAGGGGTTACGGGCAGTACTTC.